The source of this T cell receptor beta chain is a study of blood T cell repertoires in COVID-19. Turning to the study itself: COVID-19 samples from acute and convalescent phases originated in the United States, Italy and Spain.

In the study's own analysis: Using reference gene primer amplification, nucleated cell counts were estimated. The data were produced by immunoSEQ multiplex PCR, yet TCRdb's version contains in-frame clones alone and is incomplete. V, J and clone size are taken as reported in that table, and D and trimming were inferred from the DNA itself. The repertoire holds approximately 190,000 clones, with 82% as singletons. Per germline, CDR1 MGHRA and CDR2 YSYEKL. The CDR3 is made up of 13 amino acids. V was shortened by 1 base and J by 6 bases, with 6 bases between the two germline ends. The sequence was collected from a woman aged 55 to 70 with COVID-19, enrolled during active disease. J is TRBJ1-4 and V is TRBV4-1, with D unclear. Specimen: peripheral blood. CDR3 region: CASSQGSYEKLFF. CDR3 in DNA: TGCGCCAGCAGCCAAGGGAGTTATGAAAAACTGTTTTTT.